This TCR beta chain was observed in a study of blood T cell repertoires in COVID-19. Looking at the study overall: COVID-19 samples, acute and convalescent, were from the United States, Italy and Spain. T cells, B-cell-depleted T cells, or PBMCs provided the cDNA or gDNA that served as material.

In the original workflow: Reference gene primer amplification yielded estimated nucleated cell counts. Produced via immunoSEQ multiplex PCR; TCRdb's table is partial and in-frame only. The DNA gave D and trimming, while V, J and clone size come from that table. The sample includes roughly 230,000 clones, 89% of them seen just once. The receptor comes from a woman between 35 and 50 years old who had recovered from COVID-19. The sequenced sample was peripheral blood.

DNA of the CDR3: TGTGCCAGTAGTATAGGGACAGCCTTCCAAGAGACCCAGTACTTC. As protein: CASSIGTAFQETQYF. The chain recombines TRBV19 with TRBJ2-5; a weak D match, TRBD1 (6 bases). With 1 base removed from V and 1 base from J, the gap between germline ends came to 10 bases. Germline V gene sequence: CDR1 LNHDA, CDR2 SQIVND (reference sequence). This CDR3 region has 15 residues.